These T cell receptor beta chains were read from a single sample in a study of blood T cell repertoires in COVID-19. Libraries were prepared by immunoSEQ multiplex PCR; TCRdb keeps only in-frame clonotypes and omits some of them. The sample lists roughly 110,000 clones; approximately 81% were seen once. The sequencing sample was made of peripheral blood. The origin of the receptors is a human donor in a cohort sampled during active COVID-19. CDR3s include the opening cysteine and the closing phenylalanine or tryptophan. The order of the fields is D gene, clone size, J gene, V gene, CDR3 DNA, CDR3 protein. D genes are given only for firm matches. Not every row has a clone size; where given, it reads once, few, many or a size class.

>TRBD2|-|TRBJ2-7|TRBV5-6
TGTGCCAGCAGCTTCTTCGGGACTAGCGGGACCTACGAGCAGTACTTC
CASSFFGTSGTYEQYF
>-|-|TRBJ1-1|TRBV7-2
TGTGCCAGCAGCTCGGGTCTCGCCCTTGGGAACACTGAAGCTTTCTTT
CASSSGLALGNTEAFF
>TRBD2|-|TRBJ2-1|TRBV7-2
TGTGCCAGCAGCTTGACTAGCGGGAGTAATGAGCAGTTCTTC
CASSLTSGSNEQFF
>-|once|TRBJ2-5|TRBV7-3
TGTGCCAGCAGCCAACGGGAGTACTTC
CASSQREYF
>TRBD1|-|TRBJ1-2|TRBV28
TGTGCCAGCAGACTAGGGACAGGGGGCGCAGGAGTTACCTATGGCTACACCTTC
CASRLGTGGAGVTYGYTF
>TRBD2|-|TRBJ2-1|TRBV5-1
TGCGCCAGCAGCCCCAGGACTAGCGGGATGTCCTACAATGAGCAGTTCTTC
CASSPRTSGMSYNEQFF
>TRBD2|once|TRBJ2-1|TRBV27
TGTGCCAGCAGTTTGCGGGGGACTTCTTCCTACAATGAGCAGTTCTTC
CASSLRGTSSYNEQFF
>TRBD1|-|TRBJ1-1|TRBV28
TGTGCCAGCAGTCCCACAGGGGGCGCCCACACTGAAGCTTTCTTT
CASSPTGGAHTEAFF
>-|many|TRBJ1-4|TRBV28
TGTGCCAGCAGTTTCAGGGGAGCTAATGAAAAACTGTTTTTT
CASSFRGANEKLFF
>-|-|TRBJ1-2|TRBV5-4
TGTGCCAGCAGCTTGCAGGGAGGGGATGGCTACACCTTC
CASSLQGGDGYTF
>TRBD2|-|TRBJ2-3|TRBV7-2
TGTGCCAGCAGCTTAGGCCTAGCGGGATACACAGATACGCAGTATTTT
CASSLGLAGYTDTQYF
>-|-|TRBJ2-1|TRBV27
TGTGCCAGCAGTTTATCGTTGGGAGTCAGAGTGAATGAGCAGTTCTTC
CASSLSLGVRVNEQFF
>-|-|TRBJ1-6|TRBV3-1/TRBV3-2
TGTGCCAGCAGCCAAGTGGCTCCAACGGGGAATTCACCCCTCCACTTT
CASSQVAPTGNSPLHF
>TRBD2|-|TRBJ2-5|TRBV7-2
TGTGCCAGCAGCCCGACTAGCGGGGTACAAGAGACCCAGTACTTC
CASSPTSGVQETQYF
>-|-|TRBJ2-3|TRBV25-1
TGTGCCAGCAGTGAATCGGCAGGCCCCAGCTCCACAGATACGCAGTATTTT
CASSESAGPSSTDTQYF
>TRBD2|-|TRBJ2-1|TRBV5-4
TGTGCCAGCAGCTCCGGGACTAGCGGGATTCTGGGCGATGAGCAGTTCTTC
CASSSGTSGILGDEQFF
>-|few|TRBJ2-6|TRBV18
TGTGCCAGCTCACCAAAACAGGGCTCTGGGGCCAACGTCCTGACTTTC
CASSPKQGSGANVLTF
>-|once|TRBJ2-1|TRBV7-6
TGTGCCAGCAGCTCACCTTATAGCTCCTACAATGAGCAGTTCTTC
CASSSPYSSYNEQFF
>TRBD2|once|TRBJ2-3|TRBV5-1
TGCGCCAGCACCAATAGCGGGGGTGGGGCAGATACGCAGTATTTT
CASTNSGGGADTQYF
>TRBD1|-|TRBJ2-1|TRBV4-2
TGTGCCAGTCGGGGACAGGGGGCGTTATCTAGGAATGAGCAGTTCTTC
CASRGQGALSRNEQFF
>-|-|TRBJ2-5|TRBV11-1
TGTGCCAGCAGCTTAGTCGGGACCCAGTACTTC
CASSLVGTQYF
>TRBD1|-|TRBJ1-5|TRBV27
TGTGCCAGCAGCCCGGGACAGGCAATAGAGCCCCAGCATTTT
CASSPGQAIEPQHF
>-|-|TRBJ2-3|TRBV10-3
TGTGCCATCAGTAATGGGGCAGGGGCGGATACGCAGTATTTT
CAISNGAGADTQYF
>-|-|TRBJ1-5|TRBV19
TGTGCCAGTAGTATGCCGGGACAGCCCCAGCATTTT
CASSMPGQPQHF
>-|-|TRBJ2-3|TRBV2
TGTGCCAGCAGTTCTAGAGGTAGTGAGACAGATACGCAGTATTTT
CASSSRGSETDTQYF
>-|-|TRBJ2-2|TRBV5-1
TGCGCCAGCAGCTCCACGGACTGGGCCAACACCGGGGAGCTGTTTTTT
CASSSTDWANTGELFF
>TRBD1|-|TRBJ2-7|TRBV5-1
TGCGCCAGCAGCCCTGAGGGACAGGGAATGGGAACCTACGAGCAGTACTTC
CASSPEGQGMGTYEQYF
>-|-|TRBJ1-2|TRBV29-1
TGCAGCGTTGAGGAGGGTCCCGCTTATGGCTACACCTTC
CSVEEGPAYGYTF
>TRBD2|once|TRBJ2-1|TRBV27
TGTGCCAGCAGTATAGCGGGAGGATCCTACAATGAGCAGTTCTTC
CASSIAGGSYNEQFF
>-|-|TRBJ2-1|TRBV5-1
TGCGCCAGCAGCTTCAATCCTCCGGGACTTTCCTACAATGAGCAGTTCTTC
CASSFNPPGLSYNEQFF
>-|-|TRBJ2-5|TRBV2
TGTGCCAGCAGTGAAGAGGGTTTGGGGGGTTGGGAGACCCAGTACTTC
CASSEEGLGGWETQYF
>TRBD2|-|TRBJ2-3|TRBV11-2
TGTGCCAGCAGCTTCCGGGGTAGCGGGAACATGCCAGATACGCAGTATTTT
CASSFRGSGNMPDTQYF
>TRBD1|once|TRBJ2-1|TRBV10-3
TGTGCCATCAGATCCTCCGGGCGAGACAGGGGGCCCAATGAGCAGTTCTTC
CAIRSSGRDRGPNEQFF
>-|once|TRBJ1-4|TRBV28
TGTGCCAGCAGTCTTTCGGGACAAACTGAAAAACTGTTTTTT
CASSLSGQTEKLFF
>TRBD1|once|TRBJ1-2|TRBV7-2
TGTGCCAGCAGCCCCCAACAGGGGGGTAACTATGGCTACACCTTC
CASSPQQGGNYGYTF
>-|-|TRBJ2-1|TRBV12-3/TRBV12-4
TGTGCCAGCACCCGGGTGCTCGAGAATGAGCAGTTCTTC
CASTRVLENEQFF
>-|-|TRBJ1-6|TRBV6-2/TRBV6-3
TGTGCCAGCAGCCAGTCAGTTGGTTCACCCCTCCACTTT
CASSQSVGSPLHF